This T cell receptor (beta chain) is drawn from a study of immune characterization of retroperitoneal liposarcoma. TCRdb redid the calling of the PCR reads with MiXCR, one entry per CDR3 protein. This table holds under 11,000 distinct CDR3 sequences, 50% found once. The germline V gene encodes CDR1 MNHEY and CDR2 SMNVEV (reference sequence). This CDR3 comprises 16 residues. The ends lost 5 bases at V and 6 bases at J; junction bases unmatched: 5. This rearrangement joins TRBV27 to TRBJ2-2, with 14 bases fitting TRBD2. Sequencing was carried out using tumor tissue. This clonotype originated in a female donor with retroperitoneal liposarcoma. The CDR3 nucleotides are TGTGCCAGCAGTGGGACTAGCGGGAGTCTGCCCGGGGAGCTGTTTTTT. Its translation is CASSGTSGSLPGELFF.